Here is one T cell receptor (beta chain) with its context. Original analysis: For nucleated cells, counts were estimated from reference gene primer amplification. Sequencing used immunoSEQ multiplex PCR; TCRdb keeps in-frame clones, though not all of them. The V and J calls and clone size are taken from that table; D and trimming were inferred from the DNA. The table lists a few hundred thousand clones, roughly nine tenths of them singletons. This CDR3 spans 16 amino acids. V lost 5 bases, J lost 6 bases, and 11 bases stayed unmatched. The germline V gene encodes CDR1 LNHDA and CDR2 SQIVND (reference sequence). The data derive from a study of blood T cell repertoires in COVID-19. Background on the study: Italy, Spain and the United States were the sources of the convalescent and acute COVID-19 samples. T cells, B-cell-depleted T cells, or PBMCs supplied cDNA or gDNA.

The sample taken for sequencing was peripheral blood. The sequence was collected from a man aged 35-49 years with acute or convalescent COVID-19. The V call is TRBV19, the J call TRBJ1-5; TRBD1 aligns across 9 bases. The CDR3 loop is CASSVYTGGRSQPQHF. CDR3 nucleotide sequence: TGTGCCAGTAGTGTTTACACAGGGGGCCGCAGTCAGCCCCAGCATTTT.